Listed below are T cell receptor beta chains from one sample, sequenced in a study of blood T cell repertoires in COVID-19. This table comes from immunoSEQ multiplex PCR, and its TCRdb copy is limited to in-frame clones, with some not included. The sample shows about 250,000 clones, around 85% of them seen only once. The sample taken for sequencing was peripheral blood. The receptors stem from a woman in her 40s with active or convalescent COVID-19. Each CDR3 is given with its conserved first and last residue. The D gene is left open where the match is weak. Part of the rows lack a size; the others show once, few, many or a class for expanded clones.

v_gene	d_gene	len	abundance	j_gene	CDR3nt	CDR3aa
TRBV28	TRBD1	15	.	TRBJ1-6	TGTGCCAGCAGTCCCGGGGGACAGGGCAATTCACCCCTCCACTTT	CASSPGGQGNSPLHF
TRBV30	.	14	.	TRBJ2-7	TGTGCCTGCTCTCAGGGGCCTCGGCCCTACGAGCAGTACTTC	CACSQGPRPYEQYF
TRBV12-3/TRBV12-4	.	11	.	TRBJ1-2	TGTGCCAGCAGTTCCTCCTATGGCTACACCTTC	CASSSSYGYTF
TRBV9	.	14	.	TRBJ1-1	TGTGCCAGCAGCGTAGTACAGGGTTTCACTGAAGCTTTCTTT	CASSVVQGFTEAFF
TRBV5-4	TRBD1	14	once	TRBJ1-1	TGTGCCAGCAGCTACAGACAGGGAGGCACTGAAGCTTTCTTT	CASSYRQGGTEAFF
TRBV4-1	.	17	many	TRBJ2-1	TGCGCCAGCAGCCCTGGAGATAGGCGGGGGCCTTACAATGAGCAGTTCTTC	CASSPGDRRGPYNEQFF
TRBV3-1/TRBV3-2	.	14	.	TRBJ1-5	TGTGCCAGCAGCGGGGGGGCGCGCAATCAGCCCCAGCATTTT	CASSGGARNQPQHF
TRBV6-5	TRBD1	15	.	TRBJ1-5	TGTGCCAGCAGGTTGACAGGGGTAGGAAATCAGCCCCAGCATTTT	CASRLTGVGNQPQHF
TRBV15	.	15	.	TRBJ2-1	TGTGCCACCAGCAGAGCGGTTTCACAGTACAATGAGCAGTTCTTC	CATSRAVSQYNEQFF
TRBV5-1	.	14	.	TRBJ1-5	TGCGCCAGCAGCTTGGATGGGGGGGCTCAGCCCCAGCATTTT	CASSLDGGAQPQHF
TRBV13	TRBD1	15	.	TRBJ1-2	TGTGCCAGCAGCTTAGCTGGCAGGGGGGCCTATGGCTACACCTTC	CASSLAGRGAYGYTF
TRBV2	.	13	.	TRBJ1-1	TGTGCCAGCCTTGGGGCAGCGGGCACTGAAGCTTTCTTT	CASLGAAGTEAFF
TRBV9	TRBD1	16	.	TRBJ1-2	TGTGCCAGCAGCGCTACAGATGGACAGGGTCGCTATGGCTACACCTTC	CASSATDGQGRYGYTF
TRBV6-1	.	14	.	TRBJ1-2	TGTGCCAGCAGTGAAGCGACAGACAACTATGGCTACACCTTC	CASSEATDNYGYTF
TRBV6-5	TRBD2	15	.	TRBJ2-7	TGTGCCAGCAGAACCGGGACTAGCGGGGGTTACGAGCAGTACTTC	CASRTGTSGGYEQYF
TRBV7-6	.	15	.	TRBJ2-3	TGTGCCAGCAGCTTACAGGAATACCGCACAGATACGCAGTATTTT	CASSLQEYRTDTQYF